This TCR beta chain derives from a study of T cells in Graves' hyperthyroidism and ophthalmopathy. A Clinical Activity Score of at least 3, a NOSPECS grade of at least 4 and a duration under 3 months were recorded in the ophthalmopathy patients. Diagnosis relied on clinical symptoms, serum thyroxine and TRAb, thyroid ultrasound and orbital computed tomography. Each 10 ml fresh peripheral blood draw supplied the PBMCs. RNA transcripts gave rise to amplified TCR beta CDR3 regions. First-round RT-PCR targeting the TCR CDR3 was performed with the HTBI primer set. MiXCR, applied by TCRdb to the multiplex PCR reads, yields one record per CDR3 protein. The table records some 360,000 distinct CDR3 sequences, around 18% of them present only once. General study points: Peripheral blood also featured most of the thyroid clonotypes expanded above 0.001.

This CDR3 has 17 residues. V shed 5 bases, J shed 3 bases, and the junction held 14 bases outside the gene matches. Germline CDR1 and CDR2: SGHVS and FQNEAQ. The table lists this clonotype with many counts. Its antigen remains unidentified. The V and J genes are TRBV7-8 and TRBJ1-2; TRBD1 agrees at 8 bases. The source is a woman aged 40-49 years with Graves' ophthalmopathy. Input material: blood. The CDR3 here is CASSPDRAKDLYYGYTF. The CDR3 DNA is TGTGCCAGCAGCCCGGACAGGGCGAAAGACCTGTACTATGGCTACACCTTC.